This note documents a single TCR beta chain sequence. Its target is not known. Trimming stripped 0 bases from V and 8 bases from J, with 22 bases between. The germline V gene encodes CDR1 MGHRA and CDR2 YSYEKL. The CDR3 totals 17 residues. This sample was taken from a study of TIL therapy for anti-PD-1-resistant metastatic lung cancer. Overall study results and limits: This highly selected cohort may not generalize to typical lung cancer patients. Compared with baseline intratumoral T cells, expanded TIL cultures were more clonal and less diverse (roughly 6.5% vs 31%). Many TIL product clones were absent from baseline tumor, suggesting clonal contraction.

The time point denotes: pre-treatment sample, taken before nivolumab and TIL therapy. Tumor tissue came from excised metastases, mostly pleural nodules or supraclavicular lymph nodes. The immunoSEQ assay was v3. Survey-level samples got approximately 1.8 million read pairs; deep-level samples got roughly 4.5-6 million. TCRdb keeps only in-frame clones here, not all; method: immunoSEQ multiplex PCR. The sample consists of 25,000 to 30,000 clones, roughly two thirds of them appearing once. The chain couples TRBV4-1 to TRBJ1-1; the D gene is possibly TRBD1 (5 bases). The input for sequencing was tumor tissue, taken at baseline. The TCR originated in a person aged 25 to 79 with non-small cell lung cancer. The CDR3 is CASSQDPPDQTAEEAFF. Written as DNA, the CDR3 is TGCGCCAGCAGCCAAGATCCCCCTGATCAGACAGCAGAAGAAGCTTTCTTT.